This record concerns one T cell receptor beta chain sequence. Its target antigen remains unknown. There are no base qualities to consult, and no much larger clone falls within one base. This sample stems from a study of shared clonotypes between healthy human individuals (dated by TCRdb to 2020 to 2022). For the study in its entirety: The cohort comprised two women and a few men aged 18 to 49 years. For each donor, CD4 naive and CD4 memory were each given three plates, CD8 naive was given two plates, and CD8 memory was given one plate. Blood TCR repertoires of several healthy adults were deeply sequenced to estimate repertoire size and the extent of clonotype sharing between individuals. Different laboratories and diverse techniques were used to prepare libraries and sequence TCR repertoires, to increase sequencing depth and limit assay-specific biases. Between about 0.9 and 8.9 billion PBMCs per donor were obtained by leukapheresis.

Using the deep immunoSEQ assay, TCR CDR3 regions were amplified from genomic DNA by multiplex PCR. Genomic DNA extracted from each cell subset was distributed evenly over all wells of several immunoSEQ 96-well plates, and each plate served as one replicate. For sorted subsets, each replicate PCR was loaded with about 200 ng genomic DNA, equivalent to 32,000 or so T cell genomes. Purified libraries were measured with a Qubit 3.0 fluorometer, size-checked on a Bioanalyzer 2100, and measured again with the KAPA Library Quantification kit. Every immunoSEQ 96-well plate was sequenced on a separate single-read 150-cycle Illumina NextSeq 550 flow cell. In the authors' own workflow: Because the immunoSEQ output included only junctional sequences and no quality scores, the filtering could not be the same as the filtering used for full-length reads. Sequences were annotated with PyIR, a Python wrapper for IgBLAST v1.9, using IMGT germline references to assign V/J genes and CDR3. Reads were removed for weak V/J assignments (E-value above 1e-6), missing CDR3, stop codons, out-of-frame junctions, or ambiguous translated residues. A V3J clonotype was defined by an identical inferred V gene, J gene, and CDR3 amino acid sequence. The percentage overlap between two repertoires was calculated by dividing the number of shared unique clonotypes by the size of the smaller repertoire. Three approaches were used to assess repertoire richness: RTK rarefaction, the Chao1 estimator, and Recon v2.1 estimates of unobserved clonotypes. OLGA was used to compute generation probabilities for all TCRbeta clonotypes that the gDNA method yielded from a few donors. Not all clones reach the TCRdb copy of this immuneACCESS table, which keeps in-frame sequences only. Checked studies attribute under half of the gap to unresolved V genes and leave the rest unexplained. Clone size and V and J calls were adopted from that table, with D and trimming inferred from the DNA. The sample includes about 960,000 clones, with 70% to 85% observed a single time. About 1.5% of the sample rests with the top ten.

The donors were healthy, HIV-negative adults who had no recently reported acute infections or vaccinations. Only Caucasian adults living in Nashville, Tennessee, USA were represented among the donors. CD4+ T cells were enriched through magnetic negative selection, after which naive cells were positively selected on CD45RA and the remaining negative fraction served as the memory subset. After blood collection by leukapheresis, PBMCs were isolated using Ficoll-Histopaque density gradient centrifugation and then cryopreserved in the vapor phase of liquid nitrogen. Analytical flow cytometry was used to check the purity and quantity of every magnetically sorted T cell population. Genomic DNA was isolated from each sorted fraction and quantified by UV absorbance on a Nanodrop 2000c. What the authors observed across the whole study: Pairwise subsampling led to the expectation that sequencing depth would affect the degree of clonotype sharing among donors. Sharing across a handful of donors was observed for roughly 5.4% of naive CD4, under 4% of naive CD8, 2.3% of memory CD4, and 0.4% of memory CD8 clonotypes. Naive subsets generally had larger estimated clonotype richness than memory subsets did. Rarefaction of sorted-subset datasets indicated incomplete sequencing despite the large sequencing depth. Sampling was limited to blood, and TCR repertoires in tissue likely differ from TCR repertoires in blood. The genetic and exposure-history diversity represented was limited by the small number of donors. Higher generation probabilities were observed for clonotypes shared by all four sorted-subset donors than for non-shared clonotypes.

The sample was memory CD4+ T cells sorted from blood. The cell subset or site label on this specimen signifies: CD45RA-negative fraction. This receptor was taken from a young man in good health.

CDR3 reads: CASSLVGQGRTQYF. In nucleotides, the sequence is TGTGCCAGCAGCTTGGTAGGACAGGGGAGGACCCAGTACTTC. The chain joins TRBV5-4 to TRBJ2-5; TRBD1 aligns with 9 central bases. The CDR3 spans 14 residues, from the cysteine through the phenylalanine. Only CDR3 DNA remains: 42 bases, in frame from the first base. V has 0 bases trimmed and J has 7 bases trimmed; junction bases matching no gene number 4. CDR1 and CDR2, looked up from the germline V gene (reference sequence), are SGHNT and YYREEE.